This paragraph reports one TCR beta chain. No antigen is known for it. A much more abundant neighbour one base away suggests this may be a read error. No DNA is shown, since the ends of the CDR3 on it are uncertain; the CDR3 is the one TCRdb lists. The data derive from a study of early T cells in non-severe SARS-CoV-2 infection (dated by TCRdb to about 2021). A note on the overall study: TCR sequencing used bulk RNA from unsorted whole blood, so alpha and beta chains could not be paired. What the study reported, not specific to this receptor: VDJdb matching was skewed toward anti-spike CD8 responses and likely underestimated virus-specific expansions, missing private and CD4 specificities.

A case-control design nested within a healthcare worker cohort in London, UK, was used, with weekly nasopharyngeal swab PCR tests and blood sampling performed. Healthcare workers were enrolled in the week of the UK lockdown, from 23 to 31 March 2020, and were followed every week for up to about 16 weeks. The CDR3 has 12 amino acids, counting the end cysteine and phenylalanine. Looking up the germline V gene (reference sequence) yields CDR1 DFQATT and CDR2 SNEGSKA. Preparation of the library involved 5' RACE. This sample was sequenced with a NextSeq 500. Unique molecular identifiers were attached to individual cDNA molecules in the TCR library protocol so that sequencing error and PCR bias could be corrected. Sequencing covered both TCR alpha and beta chains, and within each sample the abundances of alpha and beta sequences were tightly co-correlated. In the authors' own workflow: Decombinator V4 was used to perform V gene, J gene and CDR3 annotation of TCR sequences. TCRs were defined as expanded if a significant change between any two time points was detected under a Poisson model with p below 0.0001. TCR abundances were normalised to the total number of TCRs sequenced per sample and expressed as counts per million. MAIT TCRs were defined by TRAV1-2 paired with TRAJ12, TRAJ20 or TRAJ33, and iNKT TCRs by TRAV10 paired with TRAJ18. A search of VDJdb, accessed on 1 November 2021, was run for TCRs annotated to CMV, EBV and SARS-CoV-2, with TCRs annotated for multiple antigens excluded. TCRdb handled the public reads itself, with Q25 trimming in fastp and clone calling in MiXCR, and kept productive beta chains. Rows matching on CDR3 protein sequence are summarized as one entry with the most common DNA and genes. TCRdb assigned the V and J calls; the authors' analysis was not used. The sample has roughly 51,000 distinct CDR3 sequences on record, about 7.8% of them singletons. The top ten clones comprise approximately 5% of the sample.

The receptor chain draws on TRBV20-1 and TRBJ1-2; TRBD1, as called in the table, went unchecked against the DNA. The source material was whole blood. The TCR was taken from an adult who was a healthcare worker with PCR-confirmed SARS-CoV-2 infection or an uninfected control (not recorded which). The CDR3 reads as follows: CRPTGDGYGCTF.